The source of this T cell receptor (beta chain) is a study of T cells after posttransplantation cyclophosphamide. Regarding the study as a whole: After PTCy, TRB diversity resembled that of CNI/methotrexate controls. Blood and skin or GI T cell repertoires showed limited TRB overlap. Donor-recipient repertoire similarity was low at 1-2 months, rising over year one.

The data were produced by immunoSEQ multiplex PCR, yet TCRdb's version contains in-frame clones alone and is incomplete. The sample has around 1,600 clones, 83% seen once. As regards this clone: Its target is unknown.

The CDR3 length is 17 residues. CDR1 and CDR2 (germline): SGHRS, YFSETQ. V was pared by 5 bases and J by 0 bases, with 15 bases between. This chain uses TRBV5-1 with TRBJ1-6; tentatively, D is TRBD1 (6 bases). The sample taken for sequencing was CD8+ T cells sorted from bone marrow. This clonotype was sampled from a woman aged 50 to 60 in good health and a related stem cell transplant donor. CDR3 sequence: CASSRRTASSYNSPLHF. The CDR3 DNA follows: TGCGCCAGCAGTAGGAGGACAGCCAGCTCCTATAATTCACCCCTCCACTTT.